This TCR beta chain was sequenced during a study of T-cell memory formation after mild COVID-19. Regarding this clonotype: The antigen remains unidentified.

J gave up 4 bases and V 3 bases, and 7 bases lay outside the gene matches. The CDR3 length is 17 residues. CDR1 and CDR2 from the germline V gene are KGHDR and SFDVKD. TCRdb called the 5' RACE reads again in MiXCR, with one record for every CDR3 protein. The sample includes 380,000 or so distinct CDR3 sequences, about an eighth of them seen just once. Study outcomes and limitations: Clones that contracted from day 15 to 85 were balanced CD4/CD8, while later expanders leaned CD4+.

The V call is TRBV24-1, the J call TRBJ2-2; 10 positions agree with TRBD1. The TCR comes from a man younger than 35 who had mild COVID-19 (a few samples of this study predate the infection). Cell type and time point are not known. Specimen: PBMCs or a T cell subset sorted from them (not recorded which). The CDR3 loop is CATSDTSGTGVTGELFF. In DNA, the CDR3 is TGTGCCACCAGTGATACCTCCGGGACAGGGGTCACCGGGGAGCTGTTTTTT.